Shown below are 19 T cell receptor beta chains from a single sample sequenced in a study of T cell repertoires in cytomegalovirus infection. No cognate antigen is known for these TCRs. In TCRdb, the reads were re-called with MiXCR into one record per CDR3 protein. The repertoire consists of under 150,000 distinct CDR3 sequences, with about 24% occurring once and the leading ten covering 34%. Sequencing was performed on PBMCs, sequenced either directly or after in vitro stimulation (not recorded which). The source is a human donor in good health (CMV status not recorded). Some clones in this sample may be carry-over from other donors' samples.

This clonotype showed up many times. Just one base apart from a much larger clone, this may be a read error. The gene calls are TRBV7-2 and TRBJ2-5; no firm D call. CDR3 length: 12 residues. The germline V gene has CDR1 SGHTA and CDR2 FQGNSA. The V gene lost 2 bases and the J gene lost 5 bases, with 6 bases spanning the gap. CDR3 loop: CASSLYGETQYF. The CDR3 DNA reads as TGTGCCAGCAGCTTATACGGGGAGACCCAGTACTTC.

J is TRBJ1-3 and V is TRBV30, with D unresolved. Germline CDR1 reads GTSNPN; CDR2 reads SVGIG (reference sequence). Trimming stripped 6 bases from V and 0 bases from J, with 15 bases between. The length of the CDR3 is 15 residues. As DNA, the CDR3 is TGTGCCTGTACCGGGAACAGTAACTCTGGAAACACCATATATTTT. It is translated as CACTGNSNSGNTIYF.

This clonotype has only a few counts. The gene calls are TRBV28 and TRBJ2-7; TRBD1 is a possible D gene (5 bases). Germline assignment: CDR1 MDHEN and CDR2 SYDVKM. The germline V and J ends were trimmed by 8 bases and 1 base, with 6 bases remaining between them. The CDR3 totals 11 residues. CDR3 nucleotide sequence: TGTGCCAGCCAGGGTTCCTACGAGCAGTACTTC. Residues: CASQGSYEQYF.

This chain joins TRBV6-4 and TRBJ2-1; D unresolved. Trimming shortened V by 2 bases and J by 4 bases, and 3 bases separated the two germline ends. The CDR3 runs to 12 residues. Germline lookup yields CDR1 MRHNA and CDR2 SNTAGT. DNA of the CDR3: TGTGCCAGCAGTGACAGGTACAATGAGCAGTTCTTC. Translation gives CASSDRYNEQFF.

In this sample, this clonotype turned up many times. The genes are TRBV7-9 and TRBJ2-5; the D is unclear. This CDR3 has 14 residues. CDR1 is SEHNR, CDR2 FQNEAQ, per germline (reference sequence). V was cut by 5 bases and J by 3 bases, with 13 bases left in between. DNA of the CDR3: TGTGCCAGCAGCCCCCGTGCGGATAAAGAGACCCAGTACTTC. This gives the protein CASSPRADKETQYF. Using reference TRBV7-9 and TRBJ2-5 for the parts outside the CDR3, the full variable domain is DTGVSQNPRHKITKRGQNVTFRCDPISEHNRLYWYRQTLGQGPEFLTYFQNEAQLEKSRLLSDRFSAERPKGSFSTLEIQRTEQGDSAMYLCASSPRADKETQYFGPGTRLLVL.

The chain couples TRBV5-1 to TRBJ1-6; TRBD1 agrees at 12 bases. Losses at the gene ends were 3 bases for V and 7 bases for J; bases not matched to a gene: 5. Germline V gene lookup returns CDR1 SGHRS and CDR2 YFSETQ. CDR3 length: 16 residues. In DNA form, the CDR3 reads TGCGCCAGCAGCTGGGGACAGGGGGCATGGAATTCACCCCTCCACTTT. The encoded protein is CASSWGQGAWNSPLHF.

This clonotype was found a few times. CDR3 bases: TGTGCCAGCAGTCCCGGAGGAGGAAACACCATATATTTT. Translation: CASSPGGGNTIYF. The chain uses TRBV6-2 or TRBV6-3 and TRBJ1-3; D is unresolved. Germline V gene lookup returns CDR1 MNHEY and CDR2 SVGEGT. CDR3 size: 13 residues. The V end was cut by 5 bases, the J end by 4 bases, with 9 bases between.

This chain links TRBV15 with TRBJ1-1; D is uncertain. CDR1 and CDR2 from the germline V gene are LNHNV and YYDKDF (reference sequence). Trimming left V 7 bases short and J 0 bases short, with 9 bases between. The CDR3 contains 13 residues. The CDR3 protein is CATIGRLNTEAFF. The CDR3 coding sequence is TGTGCCACCATCGGACGGTTGAACACTGAAGCTTTCTTT.

The CDR3 region has the DNA TGTGCCAGCAGCTTACTCTGGGACAGAACCGGGGAGCTGTTTTTT. Its protein is CASSLLWDRTGELFF. This rearrangement joins TRBV7-9 to TRBJ2-2; 7 nucleotides line up with TRBD1. CDR1 is SEHNR, CDR2 FQNEAQ, per germline (reference sequence). With V trimmed by 2 bases and J by 5 bases, 5 bases remained unmatched. The CDR3 loop spans 15 amino acids.

This clonotype came up a few times. The chain uses TRBV9 and TRBJ2-6; perhaps D is TRBD1 or TRBD2 (5 bases each). CDR3 length: 18 residues. Germline CDR1 and CDR2: SGDLS and YYNGEE. The ends were cut back, 3 bases at V and 2 bases at J, with 18 bases in the middle. The CDR3 nucleotides are TGTGCCAGCAGCGGCCGAGGGGATCTGAGGACTGGGGCCAACGTCCTGACTTTC. This gives the protein CASSGRGDLRTGANVLTF.

The rearrangement links TRBV5-1 to TRBJ2-1; 8 bases fit TRBD2. Germline CDR1 SGHRS, CDR2 YFSETQ. V was pared by 7 bases and J by 5 bases, with 5 bases of the junction left unmatched. The CDR3 spans 13 residues. Here the CDR3 reads CASWSGRDNEQFF. In DNA form, the CDR3 reads TGCGCCAGCTGGAGCGGGAGAGACAATGAGCAGTTCTTC.

This chain links TRBV20-1 with TRBJ1-2; D is uncertain. The V gene's germline CDR1 is DFQATT and CDR2 SNEGSKA (reference sequence). The CDR3 runs to 11 residues. V gave up 0 bases and J gave up 8 bases, with 7 bases separating them. The CDR3 reads CSARDLTGYTF. CDR3 DNA: TGCAGTGCTAGAGATCTTACAGGCTACACCTTC.

This clonotype was seen at least ten times. V and J are TRBV28 and TRBJ1-3; 7 bases match TRBD1. V dropped 1 base and J dropped 0; count of bases not matched to a gene: 3. The length of the CDR3 is 16 residues. Germline V lookup: CDR1 MDHEN, CDR2 SYDVKM. The CDR3 DNA is TGTGCCAGCAGTTTATTTGGGGACAGCTCTGGAAACACCATATATTTT. Translated: CASSLFGDSSGNTIYF. The full variable domain, rest sourced from reference TRBV28 and TRBJ1-3, is DVKVTQSSRYLVKRTGEKVFLECVQDMDHENMFWYRQDPGLGLRLIYFSYDVKMKEKGDIPEGYSVSREKKERFSLILESASTNQTSMYLCASSLFGDSSGNTIYFGEGSWLTVV.

CDR3 protein: CSARHRPGGNYGYTF. CDR3 nucleotides: TGCAGTGCTAGACACAGGCCGGGTGGAAACTATGGCTACACCTTC. This chain connects TRBV20-1 to TRBJ1-2; weak D call: TRBD1 (5 bases). The CDR3 spans 15 residues. Germline V gene lookup returns CDR1 DFQATT and CDR2 SNEGSKA (reference sequence). V lost 2 bases, J lost 2 bases, and 15 bases lay in between.

This clonotype has a handful of counts. The V call is TRBV7-9, the J call TRBJ2-1; the match to TRBD2 covers 9 bases. The CDR3 has 18 amino acids. V was pared by 1 base and J by 1 base, with 8 bases of the junction left unmatched. Per germline, CDR1 SEHNR and CDR2 FQNEAQ (reference sequence). CDR3 loop: CASSLVASGDGSYNEQFF. For the CDR3, the DNA is TGTGCCAGCAGCTTAGTGGCTAGCGGGGATGGTTCCTACAATGAGCAGTTCTTC. Filled out from reference TRBV7-9 and TRBJ2-1, the complete variable domain reads DTGVSQNPRHKITKRGQNVTFRCDPISEHNRLYWYRQTLGQGPEFLTYFQNEAQLEKSRLLSDRFSAERPKGSFSTLEIQRTEQGDSAMYLCASSLVASGDGSYNEQFFGPGTRLTVL.

This clonotype was counted many times. The chain couples TRBV12-3 or TRBV12-4 to TRBJ1-2; D is undetermined. The ends were cut back, 5 bases at V and 8 bases at J, with 21 bases in the middle. CDR3 length: 15 amino acids. CDR3 sequence reads: CASSTPAPAMTGYTF. The CDR3 DNA sequence: TGTGCCAGCAGTACTCCAGCCCCAGCGATGACAGGCTACACCTTC.

At least ten counts were recorded for this clonotype. V gene TRBV7-3 combines with J gene TRBJ2-6; D not resolved. The V end was cut by 0 bases, the J end by 0 bases, with 9 bases between. From germline, CDR1 is SGHTA and CDR2 FQGTGA. This CDR3 spans 17 amino acids. The chain's CDR3 is CASSLTGFISGANVLTF. The CDR3, as DNA: TGTGCCAGCAGCTTAACCGGCTTCATCTCTGGGGCCAACGTCCTGACTTTC.

This clonotype was counted between two and nine times. J is TRBJ2-3 and V is TRBV7-2; TRBD1 aligns across 9 bases. Looked up from germline, CDR1 is SGHTA and CDR2 is FQGNSA. This CDR3 spans 15 amino acids. With 1 base clipped from V and 8 bases from J, the junction kept 7 bases outside the gene matches. Here the CDR3 DNA reads TGTGCCAGCAGCTTAGGTGGGACAGGGATGGGTACGCAGTATTTT. This gives the protein CASSLGGTGMGTQYF.

This clonotype was recorded at least ten times. The chain employs TRBV7-4 and TRBJ1-1, with unresolved D. Germline V gene lookup returns CDR1 SGHVT and CDR2 SQSDAQ. The ends were cut back, 1 base at V and 4 bases at J, with 16 bases in the middle. The CDR3 runs to 16 residues. CDR3: CASSLVVGGKSTEAFF. DNA for the CDR3: TGTGCCAGCAGCTTAGTTGTAGGAGGGAAGAGCACTGAAGCTTTCTTT. The full variable domain, with the rest looked up from reference TRBV7-4 and TRBJ1-1, is GAGVSQSPRYKVAKRGRDVALRCDSISGHVTLYWYRQTLGQGSEVLTYSQSDAQRDKSGRPSGRFSAERPERSVSTLKIQRTEQGDSAVYLCASSLVVGGKSTEAFFGQGTRLTVV.